Listed here are 12 T cell receptor beta chains from one sample, sequenced in a study of blood T cells in healthy people across ages. Next came a second PCR, run for 7 to 11 cycles, which used a sample-barcoded 5' primer along with a J-beta primer mix. TCRdb re-called the 5' RACE reads with MiXCR, one entry per CDR3 protein. Altogether under 2,000,000 distinct CDR3 sequences are present, about 49% being singletons, with the ten largest covering over 2%. Sequencing was carried out using blood. These TCRs come from a woman aged 40 to 50 in good health.

This clonotype was counted ten times or more. The CDR3 nucleotides are TGTGCCAGCAGTCGGACAGGGGGCTCCTACAATGAGCAGTTCTTC. This codes for CASSRTGGSYNEQFF. V is TRBV6-5 and J is TRBJ2-1, with TRBD1 identical over 10 bases. The germline CDR1 and CDR2 sequences are MNHEY and SVGAGI. The CDR3 has 15 residues. The V segment lost 5 bases and the J segment 0 bases; nucleotides outside the gene matches: 1.

A word on this clonotype: This clone may be a read error of a much larger clone one base away. This chain joins TRBV5-1 and TRBJ2-5; 14 nucleotides align to TRBD2. The trim removed 4 bases at V and 11 bases at J, leaving 10 bases unmatched. There are 15 residues in the CDR3. CDR1 is SGHRS, CDR2 YFSETQ, per germline. DNA for the CDR3: TGCGCCAGCAGCAGGACTAGCGGGGGGCACAATGAGCAGTACTTC. It specifies CASSRTSGGHNEQYF.

This clonotype was detected only a few times. A read error may account for a junction end that differs from germline. The chain joins TRBV5-1 to TRBJ2-5; unclear D gene. The V gene's germline CDR1 is SGHRS and CDR2 YFSETQ. There are 14 residues in the CDR3. CDR3 sequence reads: CASSLVTPQETQYF. The CDR3 region has the DNA TGTGCCAGCAGCTTAGTTACACCTCAAGAGACCCAGTACTTC.

This clonotype was observed a handful of times. V is TRBV2 and J is TRBJ2-7; D uncertain. V was trimmed by 7 bases and J by 0 bases, leaving 7 bases between them. The CDR3 consists of 12 residues. CDR1 is SNHLY, CDR2 FYNNEI, per germline. The CDR3 region is CASNGVSYEQYF. In DNA form, the CDR3 reads TGTGCCAGCAACGGCGTCTCCTACGAGCAGTACTTC.

The chain combines TRBV20-1 with TRBJ2-7, with TRBD1 as a possible D gene (6 bases). This CDR3 comprises 14 residues. V shed 0 bases and J shed 3 bases, with 12 bases lying between them. The V gene's germline CDR1 is DFQATT and CDR2 SNEGSKA (reference sequence). CDR3 sequence (DNA): TGCAGTGCTAGAGACGACAGGACCATCTACGAGCAGTACTTC. It translates to CSARDDRTIYEQYF.

This clonotype was observed a handful of times. This chain links TRBV28 with TRBJ2-5; D tentatively reads TRBD1 or TRBD2 (5 bases each). The germline V gene has CDR1 MDHEN and CDR2 SYDVKM. This CDR3 contains 14 residues. The V and J ends lost 1 base and 5 bases respectively, with 11 bases between them. For the CDR3, the DNA is TGTGCCAGCAGTTTATCCAGCGAGGGGGAGACCCAGTACTTC. Its protein is CASSLSSEGETQYF.

In its sample, this clonotype was seen a few times. This chain links TRBV7-9 with TRBJ2-7, with D possibly being TRBD1 or TRBD2 (5 bases each). Per germline, CDR1 SEHNR and CDR2 FQNEAQ (reference sequence). This CDR3 is 13 amino acids long. Trimming stripped 8 bases from V and 7 bases from J, with 18 bases between. CDR3 in amino acids: CASSVGAYNEQYF. The CDR3 DNA reads as TGTGCCAGCTCGGTCGGGGCCTACAATGAGCAGTACTTC.

The CDR3 loop is CASAEGGIAYEQYF. CDR3 in DNA: TGTGCCAGCGCTGAAGGGGGGATCGCCTACGAGCAGTACTTC. The genes are TRBV7-2 and TRBJ2-7; TRBD1 or TRBD2 may be the D gene (6 bases each). V lost 8 bases and J 2 bases, leaving 16 bases between the germline ends. From germline, CDR1 is SGHTA and CDR2 FQGNSA. The CDR3 runs to 14 residues. The entire variable domain, with the rest obtained from reference TRBV7-2 and TRBJ2-7, is as follows: GAGVSQSPSNKVTEKGKDVELRCDPISGHTALYWYRQSLGQGLEFLIYFQGNSAPDKSGLPSDRFSAERTGGSVSTLTIQRTQQEDSAVYLCASAEGGIAYEQYFGPGTRLTVT.

The chain joins TRBV2 to TRBJ2-5; 10 positions match TRBD1. Trimming took 6 bases from V and 4 from J; bases not matched to a gene: 11. This CDR3 is built from 16 residues. CDR1 SNHLY and CDR2 FYNNEI come from the germline V gene. The CDR3 coding sequence is TGTGCCAGCAGAAGGCGACAGGGGGCCTATGGAGAGACCCAGTACTTC. Translation: CASRRRQGAYGETQYF. Together with reference TRBV2 and TRBJ2-5, the CDR3 gives the full variable domain: EPEVTQTPSHQVTQMGQEVILRCVPISNHLYFYWYRQILGQKVEFLVSFYNNEISEKSEIFDDQFSVERPDGSNFTLKIRSTKLEDSAMYFCASRRRQGAYGETQYFGPGTRLLVL.

This clonotype was detected once. This chain uses TRBV2 with TRBJ2-5; the match to TRBD2 covers 7 bases. Germline loops: CDR1 SNHLY, CDR2 FYNNEI. The CDR3 has 13 residues. After removal of 3 bases from V and 11 bases from J, the junction contained 9 bases not matched to a gene. The CDR3 sequence: CASSDGGVSKQYF. In DNA, the CDR3 is TGTGCCAGCAGTGATGGGGGGGTCTCCAAGCAGTACTTC. Complete variable domain (other parts from reference TRBV2 and TRBJ2-5): EPEVTQTPSHQVTQMGQEVILRCVPISNHLYFYWYRQILGQKVEFLVSFYNNEISEKSEIFDDQFSVERPDGSNFTLKIRSTKLEDSAMYFCASSDGGVSKQYFGPGTRLLVL.

The chain has TRBV28 and TRBJ2-4; possibly TRBD2 for D (7 bases). Germline V gene sequence: CDR1 MDHEN, CDR2 SYDVKM. Deletions cut 4 bases from V and 0 bases from J, with 16 bases between. This CDR3 has 17 residues. The CDR3 loop is CASSSMGGGIAKNIQYF. The CDR3 bases are TGTGCCAGCAGTTCCATGGGGGGGGGCATAGCCAAAAACATTCAGTACTTC.

The chain has TRBV9 and TRBJ2-1; 12 positions agree with TRBD2. The CDR3 has 17 amino acids. Germline V gene lookup returns CDR1 SGDLS and CDR2 YYNGEE. After removal of 0 bases from V and 7 bases from J, the junction contained 8 bases not matched to a gene. The CDR3 nucleotides are TGTGCCAGCAGCGTAGGGCTAGCGGGGGGGATCCTAAATGAGCAGTTCTTC. Protein product: CASSVGLAGGILNEQFF.